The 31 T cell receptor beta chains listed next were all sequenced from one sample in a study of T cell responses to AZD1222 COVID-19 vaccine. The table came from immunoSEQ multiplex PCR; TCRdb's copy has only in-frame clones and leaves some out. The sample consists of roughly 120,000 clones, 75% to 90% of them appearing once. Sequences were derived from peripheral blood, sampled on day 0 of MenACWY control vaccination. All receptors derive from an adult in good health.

The CDR3 bases are TGTGCCAGCAGCCCTCCGGGTGCAGGGAACTATGGCTACACCTTC. Translating gives CASSPPGAGNYGYTF. The chain has TRBV7-2 and TRBJ1-2; D is perhaps TRBD1 (5 bases). V was trimmed by 5 bases and J by 2 bases, leaving 15 bases between them. CDR1 SGHTA and CDR2 FQGNSA come from the germline V gene. CDR3 length equals 15 residues.

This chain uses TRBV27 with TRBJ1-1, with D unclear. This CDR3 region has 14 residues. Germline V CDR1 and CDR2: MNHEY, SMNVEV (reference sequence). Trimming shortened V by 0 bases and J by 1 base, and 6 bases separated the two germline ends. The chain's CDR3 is CASSLSQRNTEAFF. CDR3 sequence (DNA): TGTGCCAGCAGTTTATCGCAGAGGAACACTGAAGCTTTCTTT.

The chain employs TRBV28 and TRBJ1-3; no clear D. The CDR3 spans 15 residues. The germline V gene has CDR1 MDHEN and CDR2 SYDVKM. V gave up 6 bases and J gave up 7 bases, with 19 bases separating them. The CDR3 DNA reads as TGTGCCAGCAGCCGCCCCCCGAGGGTTCGGAACACCATATATTTT. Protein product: CASSRPPRVRNTIYF.

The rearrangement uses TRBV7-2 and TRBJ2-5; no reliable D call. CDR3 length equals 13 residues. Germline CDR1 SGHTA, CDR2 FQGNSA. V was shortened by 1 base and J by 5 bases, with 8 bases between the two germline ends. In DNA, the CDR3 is TGTGCCAGCAGCTTAGGGTTCGGGGAGACCCAGTACTTC. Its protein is CASSLGFGETQYF.

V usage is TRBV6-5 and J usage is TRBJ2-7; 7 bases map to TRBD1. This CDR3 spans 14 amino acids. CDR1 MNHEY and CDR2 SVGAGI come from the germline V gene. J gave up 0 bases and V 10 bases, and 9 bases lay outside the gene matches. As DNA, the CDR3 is TGTGCCACCACCGGGACAGCTGCCTCCTACGAGCAGTACTTC. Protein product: CATTGTAASYEQYF.

The CDR3 region is CASSSGHEQYF. The CDR3 region has the DNA TGTGCCAGCAGCTCAGGACACGAGCAGTACTTC. The chain employs TRBV7-9 and TRBJ2-7, with D unclear. Germline V gene sequence: CDR1 SEHNR, CDR2 FQNEAQ (reference sequence). V lost 4 bases and J lost 5, with 6 bases in between. The CDR3 is 11 amino acids.

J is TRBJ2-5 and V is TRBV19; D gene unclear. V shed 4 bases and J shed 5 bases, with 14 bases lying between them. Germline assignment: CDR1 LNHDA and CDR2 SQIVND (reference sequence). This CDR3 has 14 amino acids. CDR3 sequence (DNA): TGTGCCAGTAGTAAACAAGGGATTGGGGAGACCCAGTACTTC. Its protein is CASSKQGIGETQYF. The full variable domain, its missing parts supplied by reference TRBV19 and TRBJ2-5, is DGGITQSPKYLFRKEGQNVTLSCEQNLNHDAMYWYRQDPGQGLRLIYYSQIVNDFQKGDIAEGYSVSREKKESFPLTVTSAQKNPTAFYLCASSKQGIGETQYFGPGTRLLVL.

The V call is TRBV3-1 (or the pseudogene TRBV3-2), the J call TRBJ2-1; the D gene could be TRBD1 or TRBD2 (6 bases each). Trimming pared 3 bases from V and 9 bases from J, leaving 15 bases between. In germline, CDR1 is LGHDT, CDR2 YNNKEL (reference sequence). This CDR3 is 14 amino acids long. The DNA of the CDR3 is TGTGCCAGCAGCCATAGGTCGGGGGCGGTTGAGCAGTTCTTC. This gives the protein CASSHRSGAVEQFF.

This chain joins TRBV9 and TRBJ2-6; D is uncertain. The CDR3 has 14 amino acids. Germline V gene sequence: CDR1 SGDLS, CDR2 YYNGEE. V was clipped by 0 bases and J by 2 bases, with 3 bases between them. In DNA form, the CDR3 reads TGTGCCAGCAGCGTAGTGCCTGGGGCCAACGTCCTGACTTTC. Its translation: CASSVVPGANVLTF.

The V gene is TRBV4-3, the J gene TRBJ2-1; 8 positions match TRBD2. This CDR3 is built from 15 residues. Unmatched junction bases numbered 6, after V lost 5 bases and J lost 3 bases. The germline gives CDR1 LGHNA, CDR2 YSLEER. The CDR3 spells CASSDDTSGYNEQFF. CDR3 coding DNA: TGCGCCAGCAGCGATGACACTAGCGGCTACAATGAGCAGTTCTTC.

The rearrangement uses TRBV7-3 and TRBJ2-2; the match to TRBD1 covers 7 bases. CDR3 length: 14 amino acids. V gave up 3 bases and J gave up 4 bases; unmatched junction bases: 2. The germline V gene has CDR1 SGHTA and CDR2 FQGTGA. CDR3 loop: CASSLTGFTGELFF. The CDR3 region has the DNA TGTGCCAGCAGCTTGACAGGGTTCACCGGGGAGCTGTTTTTT.

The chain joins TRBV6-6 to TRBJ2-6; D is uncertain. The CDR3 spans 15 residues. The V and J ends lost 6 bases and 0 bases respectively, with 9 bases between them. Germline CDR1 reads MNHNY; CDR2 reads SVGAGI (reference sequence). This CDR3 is CASSLRHSGANVLTF. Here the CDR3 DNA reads TGTGCCAGCAGCCTTCGGCACTCTGGGGCCAACGTCCTGACTTTC.

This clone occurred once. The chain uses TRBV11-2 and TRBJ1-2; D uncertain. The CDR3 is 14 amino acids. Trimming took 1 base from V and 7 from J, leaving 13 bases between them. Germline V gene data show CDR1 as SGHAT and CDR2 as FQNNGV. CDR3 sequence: CASSLVRSSSGYTF. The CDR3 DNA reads TGTGCCAGCAGCTTAGTCCGCAGTTCAAGTGGCTACACCTTC.

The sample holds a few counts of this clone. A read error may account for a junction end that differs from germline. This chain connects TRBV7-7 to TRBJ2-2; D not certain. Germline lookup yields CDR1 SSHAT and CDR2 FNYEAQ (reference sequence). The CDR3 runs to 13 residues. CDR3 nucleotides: TGTGCTAGCAGCTCCGCACGCACCGGGGAGCTGTTTTTT. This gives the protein CASSSARTGELFF.

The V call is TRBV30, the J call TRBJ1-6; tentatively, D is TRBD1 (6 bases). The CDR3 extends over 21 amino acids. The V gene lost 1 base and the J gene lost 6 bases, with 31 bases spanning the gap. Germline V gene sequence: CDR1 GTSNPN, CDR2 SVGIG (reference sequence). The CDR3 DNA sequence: TGTGCCTGGAGTGCTGGAGACAGGCCGGCAATTAAGGGAGGAATTAATTCACCCCTCCACTTT. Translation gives CAWSAGDRPAIKGGINSPLHF. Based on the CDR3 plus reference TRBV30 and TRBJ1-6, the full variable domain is SQTIHQWPATLVQPVGSPLSLECTVEGTSNPNLYWYRQAAGRGLQLLFYSVGIGQISSEVPQNLSASRPQDRQFILSSKKLLLSDSGFYLCAWSAGDRPAIKGGINSPLHFGNGTRLTVT.

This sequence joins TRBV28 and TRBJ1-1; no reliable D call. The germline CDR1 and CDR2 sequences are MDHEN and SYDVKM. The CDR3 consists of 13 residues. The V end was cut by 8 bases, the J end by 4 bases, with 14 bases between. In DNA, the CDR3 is TGTGCCAGCTGCGGGTCGGACGGCACTGAAGCTTTCTTT. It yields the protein CASCGSDGTEAFF.

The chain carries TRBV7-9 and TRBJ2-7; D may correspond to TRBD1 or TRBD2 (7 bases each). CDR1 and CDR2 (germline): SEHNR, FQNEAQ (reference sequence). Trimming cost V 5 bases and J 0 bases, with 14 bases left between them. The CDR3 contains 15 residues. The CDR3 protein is CASSQSGGASYEQYF. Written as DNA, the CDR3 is TGTGCCAGCAGCCAATCAGGGGGGGCCTCCTACGAGCAGTACTTC.

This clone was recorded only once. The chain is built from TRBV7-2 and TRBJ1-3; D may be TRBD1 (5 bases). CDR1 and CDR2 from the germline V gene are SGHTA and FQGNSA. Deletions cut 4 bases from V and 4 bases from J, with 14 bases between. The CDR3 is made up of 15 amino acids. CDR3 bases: TGTGCCAGCAGCTCGTATGGGGCAACGGGAAACACCATATATTTT. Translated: CASSSYGATGNTIYF.

CDR3 protein: CASSEGTVNYEQYF. Written as DNA, the CDR3 is TGTGCCAGCAGTGAAGGGACAGTTAACTACGAGCAGTACTTC. The rearrangement joins TRBV6-1 to TRBJ2-7, with TRBD1 as a possible D gene (6 bases). Germline CDR1 and CDR2: MNHNS and SASEGT. The length of the CDR3 is 14 residues. The V end was cut by 1 base, the J end by 3 bases, with 10 bases between.

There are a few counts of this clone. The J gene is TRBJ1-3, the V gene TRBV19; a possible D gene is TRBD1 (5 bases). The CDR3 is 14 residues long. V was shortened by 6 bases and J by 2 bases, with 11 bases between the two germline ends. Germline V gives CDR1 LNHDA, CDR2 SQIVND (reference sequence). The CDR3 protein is CASSLGGTGNTIYF. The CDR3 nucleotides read TGTGCCAGTAGCCTCGGGGGAACTGGAAACACCATATATTTT.

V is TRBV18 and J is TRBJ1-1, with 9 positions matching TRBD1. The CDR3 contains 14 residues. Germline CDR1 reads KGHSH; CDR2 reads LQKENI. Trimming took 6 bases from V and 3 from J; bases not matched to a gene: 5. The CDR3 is CASSSGQGHTEAFF. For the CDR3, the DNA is TGTGCCAGCTCCTCGGGACAGGGACACACTGAAGCTTTCTTT.

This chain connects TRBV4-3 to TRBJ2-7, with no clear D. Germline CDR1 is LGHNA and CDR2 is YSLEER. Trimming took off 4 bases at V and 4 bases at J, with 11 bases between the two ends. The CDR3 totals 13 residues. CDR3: CASSRSSGYEQYF. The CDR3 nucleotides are TGCGCCAGCAGCCGCTCCTCCGGTTACGAGCAGTACTTC.

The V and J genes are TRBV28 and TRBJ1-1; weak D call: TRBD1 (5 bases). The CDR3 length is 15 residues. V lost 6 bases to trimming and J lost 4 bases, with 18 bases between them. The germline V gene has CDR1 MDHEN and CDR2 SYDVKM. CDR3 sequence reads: CASRSGGAGGTEAFF. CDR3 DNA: TGTGCCAGCAGATCCGGAGGGGCTGGGGGCACTGAAGCTTTCTTT. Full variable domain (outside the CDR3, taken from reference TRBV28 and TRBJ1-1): DVKVTQSSRYLVKRTGEKVFLECVQDMDHENMFWYRQDPGLGLRLIYFSYDVKMKEKGDIPEGYSVSREKKERFSLILESASTNQTSMYLCASRSGGAGGTEAFFGQGTRLTVV.

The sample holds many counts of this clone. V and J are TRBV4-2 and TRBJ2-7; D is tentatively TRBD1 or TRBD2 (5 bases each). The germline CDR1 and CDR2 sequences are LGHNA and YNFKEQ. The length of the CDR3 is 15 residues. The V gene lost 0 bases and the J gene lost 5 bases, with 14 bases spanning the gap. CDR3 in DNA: TGTGCCAGCAGCCAAGATTCGGGGCGCCGGGACGAGCAGTACTTC. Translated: CASSQDSGRRDEQYF.

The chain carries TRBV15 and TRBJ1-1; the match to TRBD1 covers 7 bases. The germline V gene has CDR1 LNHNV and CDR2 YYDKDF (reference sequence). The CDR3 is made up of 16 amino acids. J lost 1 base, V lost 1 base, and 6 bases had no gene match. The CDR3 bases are TGTGCCACCAGCAGAGGGGGGGACAGAGGGAACACTGAAGCTTTCTTT. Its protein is CATSRGGDRGNTEAFF.

CDR3 nucleotides: TGTGCCAGCAGTTTTAGCGGGGCCCTCTACGAGCAGTACTTC. This gives the protein CASSFSGALYEQYF. The J gene is TRBJ2-7, the V gene TRBV27; 8 bases agree with TRBD2. Germline values: CDR1 MNHEY, CDR2 SMNVEV (reference sequence). CDR3 size: 14 residues. J gave up 3 bases and V 3 bases, and 4 bases lay outside the gene matches.

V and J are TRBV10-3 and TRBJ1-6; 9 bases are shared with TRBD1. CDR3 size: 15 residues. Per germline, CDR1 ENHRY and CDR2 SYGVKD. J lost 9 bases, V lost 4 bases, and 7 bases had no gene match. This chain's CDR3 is CAISGTGGNGSPLHF. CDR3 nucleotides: TGTGCCATCAGTGGAACAGGGGGCAATGGTTCACCCCTCCACTTT.

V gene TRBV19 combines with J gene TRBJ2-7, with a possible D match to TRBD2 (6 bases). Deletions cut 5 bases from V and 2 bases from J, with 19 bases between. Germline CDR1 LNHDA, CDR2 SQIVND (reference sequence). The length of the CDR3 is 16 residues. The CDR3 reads CASSLFGGDSTYEQYF. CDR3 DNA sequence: TGTGCCAGTAGTTTATTCGGAGGGGACTCCACCTACGAGCAGTACTTC. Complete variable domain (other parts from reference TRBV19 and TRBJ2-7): DGGITQSPKYLFRKEGQNVTLSCEQNLNHDAMYWYRQDPGQGLRLIYYSQIVNDFQKGDIAEGYSVSREKKESFPLTVTSAQKNPTAFYLCASSLFGGDSTYEQYFGPGTRLTVT.

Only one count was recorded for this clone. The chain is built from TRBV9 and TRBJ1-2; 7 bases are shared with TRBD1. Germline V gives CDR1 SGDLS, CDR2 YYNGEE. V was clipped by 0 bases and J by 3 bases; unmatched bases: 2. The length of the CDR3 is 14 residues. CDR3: CASSVDGTDYGYTF. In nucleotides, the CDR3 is TGTGCCAGCAGCGTAGACGGGACAGACTATGGCTACACCTTC.

The CDR3 bases are TGTGCCACCAGGTCGGGCAGGCTGGGGAACAATGAGCAGTTCTTC. This codes for CATRSGRLGNNEQFF. The genes are TRBV24-1 and TRBJ2-1; D call uncertain. This CDR3 has 15 amino acids. V was clipped by 7 bases and J by 5 bases, with 17 bases between them. Germline V CDR1 and CDR2: KGHDR, SFDVKD.

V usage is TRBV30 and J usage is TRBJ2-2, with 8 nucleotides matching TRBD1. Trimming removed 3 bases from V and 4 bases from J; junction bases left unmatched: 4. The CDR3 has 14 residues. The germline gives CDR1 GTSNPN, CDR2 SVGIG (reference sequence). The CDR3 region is CAWSGQGLTGELFF. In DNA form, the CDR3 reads TGTGCCTGGAGCGGACAGGGACTCACCGGGGAGCTGTTTTTT.